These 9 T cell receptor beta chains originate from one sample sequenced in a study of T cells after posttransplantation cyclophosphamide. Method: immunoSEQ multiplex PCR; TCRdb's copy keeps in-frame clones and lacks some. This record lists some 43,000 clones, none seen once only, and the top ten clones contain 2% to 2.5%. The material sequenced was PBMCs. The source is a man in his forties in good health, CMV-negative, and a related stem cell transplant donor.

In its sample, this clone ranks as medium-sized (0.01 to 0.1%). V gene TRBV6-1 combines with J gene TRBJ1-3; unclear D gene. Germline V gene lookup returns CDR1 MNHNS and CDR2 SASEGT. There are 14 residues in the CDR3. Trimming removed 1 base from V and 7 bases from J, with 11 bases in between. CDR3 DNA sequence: TGTGCCAGCAGTGAAGGGAGGGTACTGAACACCATATATTTT. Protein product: CASSEGRVLNTIYF.

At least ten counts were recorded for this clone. CDR3 in amino acids: CASSLLHGWGRAQTNTEAFF. CDR3 nucleotide sequence: TGTGCCAGCAGTTTATTGCATGGGTGGGGCAGGGCCCAAACAAATACTGAAGCTTTCTTT. The V gene is TRBV28, the J gene TRBJ1-1, with a tentative D call TRBD1 (5 bases). The CDR3 has 20 amino acids. The V and J ends lost 1 base and 5 bases respectively, with 29 bases between them. The germline CDR1 and CDR2 sequences are MDHEN and SYDVKM. Full variable domain (rest looked up from reference TRBV28 and TRBJ1-1): DVKVTQSSRYLVKRTGEKVFLECVQDMDHENMFWYRQDPGLGLRLIYFSYDVKMKEKGDIPEGYSVSREKKERFSLILESASTNQTSMYLCASSLLHGWGRAQTNTEAFFGQGTRLTVV.

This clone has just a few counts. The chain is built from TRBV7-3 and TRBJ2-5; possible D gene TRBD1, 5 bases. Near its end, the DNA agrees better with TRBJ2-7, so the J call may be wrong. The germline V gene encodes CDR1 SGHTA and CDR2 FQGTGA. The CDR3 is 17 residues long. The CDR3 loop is CASSLTADIAGSYEQYF. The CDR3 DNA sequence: TGTGCCAGCAGCTTAACTGCGGACATCGCCGGCTCCTACGAGCAGTACTTC.

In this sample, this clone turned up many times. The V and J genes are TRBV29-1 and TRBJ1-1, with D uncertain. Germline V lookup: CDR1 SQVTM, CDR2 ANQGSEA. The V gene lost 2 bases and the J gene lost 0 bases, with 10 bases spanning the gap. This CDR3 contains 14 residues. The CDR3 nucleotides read TGCAGCGTTGAACTTATCCAGATGAACACTGAAGCTTTCTTT. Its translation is CSVELIQMNTEAFF.

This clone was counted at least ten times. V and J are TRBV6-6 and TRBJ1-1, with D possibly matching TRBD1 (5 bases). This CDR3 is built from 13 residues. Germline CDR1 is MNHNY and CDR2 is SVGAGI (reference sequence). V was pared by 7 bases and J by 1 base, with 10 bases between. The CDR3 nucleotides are TGTGCCAGCAACGAGACAGAGAACACTGAAGCTTTCTTT. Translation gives CASNETENTEAFF.

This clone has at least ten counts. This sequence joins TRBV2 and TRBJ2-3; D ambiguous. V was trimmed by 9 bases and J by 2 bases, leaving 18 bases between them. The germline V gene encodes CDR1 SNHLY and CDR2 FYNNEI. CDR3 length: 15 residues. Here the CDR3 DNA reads TGTGCCAGAACCCCCCAGGCATGGGCCACAGATACGCAGTATTTT. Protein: CARTPQAWATDTQYF.

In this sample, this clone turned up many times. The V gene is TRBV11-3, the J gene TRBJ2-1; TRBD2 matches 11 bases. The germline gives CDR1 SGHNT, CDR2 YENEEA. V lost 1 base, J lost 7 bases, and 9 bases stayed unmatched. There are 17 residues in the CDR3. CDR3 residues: CASSLGTIAGGPNEQFF. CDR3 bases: TGTGCCAGCAGCTTAGGCACAATAGCGGGAGGGCCGAATGAGCAGTTCTTC. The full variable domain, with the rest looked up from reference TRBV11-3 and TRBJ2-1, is EAGVVQSPRYKIIEKKQPVAFWCNPISGHNTLYWYLQNLGQGPELLIRYENEEAVDDSQLPKDRFSAERLKGVDSTLKIQPAELGDSAVYLCASSLGTIAGGPNEQFFGPGTRLTVL.

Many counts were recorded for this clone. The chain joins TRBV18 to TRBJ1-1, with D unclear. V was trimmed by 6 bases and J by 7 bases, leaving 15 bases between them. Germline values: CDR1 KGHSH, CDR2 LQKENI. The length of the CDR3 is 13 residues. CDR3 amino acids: CASSNNQADEAFF. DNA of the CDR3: TGTGCCAGCTCCAACAACCAAGCGGATGAAGCTTTCTTT.

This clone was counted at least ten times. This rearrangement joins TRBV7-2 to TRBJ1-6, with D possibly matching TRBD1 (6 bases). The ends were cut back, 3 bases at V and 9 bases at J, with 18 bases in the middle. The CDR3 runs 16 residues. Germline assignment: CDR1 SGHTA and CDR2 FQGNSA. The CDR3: CASSFVGGPGSSPLHF. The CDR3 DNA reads TGTGCCAGCAGCTTCGTAGGGGGTCCCGGCAGTTCACCCCTCCACTTT.